What follows are 18 T cell receptor beta chains derived from one specimen sequenced in a study of blood T cell repertoires in COVID-19. Libraries were prepared by immunoSEQ multiplex PCR; TCRdb keeps only in-frame clonotypes and omits some of them. The sample consists of 450,000 or so clones, around nine tenths of them appearing once. The material sequenced was peripheral blood. These receptors originate from a man between 18 and 35 years old with COVID-19, enrolled during active disease.

This clone was detected only a few times. V usage is TRBV3-1 (or the pseudogene TRBV3-2) and J usage is TRBJ2-7; 8 bases align to TRBD2. The germline V gene encodes CDR1 LGHDT and CDR2 YNNKEL (reference sequence). The V segment lost 3 bases and the J segment 6 bases; nucleotides outside the gene matches: 10. This CDR3 has 15 amino acids. The CDR3 DNA reads TGTGCCAGCAGCCACCTCGGCGGGGGGCCTGGCGAGCAGTACTTC. Translating gives CASSHLGGGPGEQYF.

The chain links TRBV5-1 to TRBJ2-7; 11 bases align to TRBD2. V trimming: 3 bases; J trimming: 6 bases; junction bases outside the gene matches: 8. Germline CDR1 and CDR2: SGHRS and YFSETQ. This CDR3 spans 15 amino acids. The DNA for the CDR3 is TGCGCCAGCAGCTCCGTAGCGGGAGGGCCTCTCGAGCAGTACTTC. This translates into CASSSVAGGPLEQYF.

The chain recombines TRBV29-1 with TRBJ1-3, with 7 nucleotides matching TRBD1. The CDR3 loop spans 15 amino acids. Germline V lookup: CDR1 SQVTM, CDR2 ANQGSEA. With V trimmed by 8 bases and J by 4 bases, 14 bases remained unmatched. The CDR3 nucleotides read TGCAGCTTTGCGGAGAACAGGGGAGGCGGAAACACCATATATTTT. Protein sequence: CSFAENRGGGNTIYF.

The chain couples TRBV7-9 to TRBJ1-5, with 8 positions matching TRBD1. Per germline, CDR1 SEHNR and CDR2 FQNEAQ (reference sequence). This CDR3 spans 15 amino acids. V shed 5 bases and J 3 bases; nucleotides not matched to a gene: 6. CDR3 residues: CASSTTTGDNQPQHF. For the CDR3, the DNA is TGTGCCAGCAGCACCACGACAGGGGACAATCAGCCCCAGCATTTT.

This clone was seen once. The chain uses TRBV7-8 and TRBJ2-7, with TRBD1 matching over 9 bases. CDR1 is SGHVS, CDR2 FQNEAQ, per germline. The CDR3 runs to 14 residues. V gave up 5 bases and J gave up 3 bases; unmatched junction bases: 5. In nucleotides, the CDR3 is TGTGCCAGCAGCCTTGGACAGGGGAACTACGAGCAGTACTTC. Translating it yields CASSLGQGNYEQYF.

The CDR3 loop reads CASSPTGTSWDYTF. The CDR3 DNA sequence: TGTGCCAGCAGCCCGACAGGGACAAGCTGGGACTACACCTTC. The V call is TRBV5-6, the J call TRBJ1-2, with 7 bases identical to TRBD1. CDR1 and CDR2 from the germline V gene are SGHDT and YYEEEE. With 4 bases clipped from V and 10 bases from J, the junction kept 13 bases outside the gene matches. The CDR3 length is 14 residues.

The chain has TRBV5-1 and TRBJ2-7; TRBD1 is a possible D gene (6 bases). The V end was cut by 0 bases, the J end by 4 bases, with 14 bases between. Germline-derived CDR1 and CDR2 are SGHRS and YFSETQ. The CDR3 length is 15 residues. The DNA of the CDR3 is TGCGCCAGCAGCTTGGAGTGGACAGCGACTTACGAGCAGTACTTC. It codes for CASSLEWTATYEQYF. The variable domain in full, with the rest retrieved from reference TRBV5-1 and TRBJ2-7, is KAGVTQTPRYLIKTRGQQVTLSCSPISGHRSVSWYQQTPGQGLQFLFEYFSETQRNKGNFPGRFSGRQFSNSRSEMNVSTLELGDSALYLCASSLEWTATYEQYFGPGTRLTVT.

The chain couples TRBV25-1 to TRBJ1-6; D is ambiguous. CDR1 and CDR2 (germline): MGHDK, SYGVNS. CDR3 length: 14 residues. Trimming took 3 bases from V and 13 from J, leaving 16 bases between them. The CDR3 reads CASSEEGFGSPLHF. In DNA form, the CDR3 reads TGTGCCAGCAGTGAGGAGGGTTTCGGCAGTCCCCTCCACTTT.

The chain joins TRBV13 to TRBJ1-5; D not certain. V shed 0 bases and J shed 9 bases, with 6 bases lying between them. Germline V gives CDR1 PRHDT, CDR2 FYEKMQ (reference sequence). There are 12 residues in the CDR3. In nucleotides, the CDR3 is TGTGCCAGCAGCTTAGGCCGGGGGCCCCAGCATTTT. It translates to CASSLGRGPQHF.

This clone was found a few times. The CDR3 sequence is CASSHHRQRNEKLFF. The DNA for the CDR3 is TGTGCCAGCAGCCACCACCGACAGAGAAATGAAAAACTGTTTTTT. The V gene is TRBV6-5, the J gene TRBJ1-4; possible D gene TRBD1, 5 bases. Germline loops: CDR1 MNHEY, CDR2 SVGAGI. The V end lost 6 bases, the J end lost 5 bases, and 16 bases lay between the germline ends. CDR3 length: 15 amino acids.

Details on this clone: This same CDR3 is encoded by further DNA sequences in the sample. This rearrangement joins TRBV27 to TRBJ2-7; 9 bases fit TRBD2. V lost 6 bases, J lost 1 base, and 1 base stayed unmatched. CDR3 length: 13 amino acids. Looked up from germline, CDR1 is MNHEY and CDR2 is SMNVEV (reference sequence). The CDR3: CASRLAGSYEQYF. The CDR3 DNA follows: TGTGCCAGCAGGCTAGCGGGATCCTACGAGCAGTACTTC.

This clone was detected only a few times. The chain links TRBV6-1 to TRBJ2-3; 8 bases line up with TRBD1. This CDR3 is built from 14 residues. The germline V gene has CDR1 MNHNS and CDR2 SASEGT. V shed 5 bases, J shed 1 base, and the junction held 2 bases outside the gene matches. The CDR3 DNA sequence: TGTGCCAGCAGTCTGACAGGGGGCACAGATACGCAGTATTTT. It yields the protein CASSLTGGTDTQYF.

This clone was observed a handful of times. This CDR3 is also generated by other DNA sequences in the sample. This chain joins TRBV6-5 and TRBJ2-7; a weak D match, TRBD2 (6 bases). In germline, CDR1 is MNHEY, CDR2 SVGAGI. The CDR3 extends over 12 amino acids. V lost 6 bases to trimming and J lost 2 bases, with 8 bases between them. The CDR3 sequence: CASSGGTYEQYF. CDR3 bases: TGTGCCAGCAGCGGAGGGACCTACGAGCAGTACTTC.

The chain combines TRBV7-2 with TRBJ2-7, with a tentative D call TRBD1 (6 bases). V dropped 1 base and J dropped 0 bases, with 10 bases sitting between them. Germline values: CDR1 SGHTA, CDR2 FQGNSA. The CDR3 loop spans 15 amino acids. The CDR3 nucleotides are TGTGCCAGCAGCTTAGAAGGGGGATTCTCCTACGAGCAGTACTTC. Amino acid sequence: CASSLEGGFSYEQYF.

Note on this clone: This CDR3 is also generated by other DNA sequences in the sample. The chain joins TRBV7-9 to TRBJ1-1, with TRBD1 as a possible D gene (5 bases). Germline-derived CDR1 and CDR2 are SEHNR and FQNEAQ (reference sequence). The CDR3 consists of 15 residues. V lost 5 bases and J 1 base, leaving 14 bases between the germline ends. The CDR3 reads CASSPSGTPNTEAFF. CDR3 sequence (DNA): TGTGCCAGCAGCCCCAGTGGGACTCCGAACACTGAAGCTTTCTTT.

The chain recombines TRBV6-1 with TRBJ2-7; perhaps TRBD2 as D (5 bases). Trimming took off 4 bases at V and 0 bases at J, with 22 bases between the two ends. Germline loops: CDR1 MNHNS, CDR2 SASEGT. The CDR3 loop spans 18 amino acids. The CDR3 reads CASSVPAGGGLSSYEQYF. The CDR3 DNA is TGTGCCAGCAGTGTCCCGGCAGGAGGCGGGCTGTCCTCCTACGAGCAGTACTTC.

This chain uses TRBV12-3 or TRBV12-4 with TRBJ2-3; no reliable D call. V lost 6 bases to trimming and J lost 6 bases, with 4 bases between them. The CDR3 has 10 residues. The CDR3 DNA reads TGTGCCAGCAGGGCTGATACGCAGTATTTT. Amino acid sequence: CASRADTQYF.

This chain joins TRBV2 and TRBJ2-7, with TRBD1 identical over 8 bases. Germline V lookup: CDR1 SNHLY, CDR2 FYNNEI. V lost 6 bases and J lost 5; bases outside the gene matches: 9. This CDR3 is built from 14 residues. CDR3 residues: CASSLRDRPHEQYF. The DNA for the CDR3 is TGTGCCAGCAGCCTCCGGGACAGGCCGCACGAGCAGTACTTC. The variable domain in full, completed from reference TRBV2 and TRBJ2-7, reads EPEVTQTPSHQVTQMGQEVILRCVPISNHLYFYWYRQILGQKVEFLVSFYNNEISEKSEIFDDQFSVERPDGSNFTLKIRSTKLEDSAMYFCASSLRDRPHEQYFGPGTRLTVT.